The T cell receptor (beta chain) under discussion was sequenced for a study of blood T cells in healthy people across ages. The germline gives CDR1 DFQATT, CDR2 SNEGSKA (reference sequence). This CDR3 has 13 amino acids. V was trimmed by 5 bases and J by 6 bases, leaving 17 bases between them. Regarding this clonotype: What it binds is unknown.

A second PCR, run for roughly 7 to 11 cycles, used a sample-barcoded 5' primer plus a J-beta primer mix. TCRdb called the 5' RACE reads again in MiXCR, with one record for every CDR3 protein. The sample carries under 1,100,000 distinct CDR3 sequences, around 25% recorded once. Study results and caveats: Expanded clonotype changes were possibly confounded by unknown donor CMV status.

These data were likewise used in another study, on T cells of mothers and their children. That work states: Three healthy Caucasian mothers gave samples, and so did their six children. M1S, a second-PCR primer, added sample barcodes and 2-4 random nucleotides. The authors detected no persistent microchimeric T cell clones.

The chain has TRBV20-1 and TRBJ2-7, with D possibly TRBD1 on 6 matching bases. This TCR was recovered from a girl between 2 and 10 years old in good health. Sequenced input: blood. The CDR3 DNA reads TGCAGTGCTCGGACAGACCCCCTATCCGAGCAGTACTTC. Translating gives CSARTDPLSEQYF.